The entry below gives a single TCR beta chain sequence along with its context. The antigen is unknown. This entry belongs to a study of shared clonotypes between healthy human individuals. Whole-study findings and limits: At large depth, rarefaction still showed sorted-subset sequencing to be incomplete. Enrolling few donors narrowed the genetic and exposure-history diversity that was represented. Naive subsets generally had larger estimated richness than memory subsets.

Germline V gives CDR1 SGHRS, CDR2 YFSETQ. This CDR3 contains 15 residues. Trimming took 3 bases from V and 6 from J; bases not matched to a gene: 9. Sequencing was performed with immunoSEQ multiplex PCR; in TCRdb, only in-frame clones are kept and a portion is missing. The sample lists about 2.4 million clones, 93% occurring once. This clonotype was sampled from a man younger than 30 in good health. Some clones in this sample may be carry-over from other donors' samples. The V and J genes are TRBV5-1 and TRBJ1-2, with 9 positions matching TRBD1. The sequencing input was naive CD4+ T cells from PBMCs. Subset defined: CD45RA+ positively selected. For the CDR3, the DNA is TGCGCCAGCAGCTCACCGGGACAGGGAGGGGATGGCTACACCTTC. Protein: CASSSPGQGGDGYTF.